This TCR beta chain was identified in a study of CD8 T cells in ankylosing spondylitis. General study results and limits: Ankylosing spondylitis blood appeared to carry a characteristic TCR beta motif of roughly 8 highly homologous variants.

CDR1 is LGHNA, CDR2 YNFKEQ, per germline. V was pared by 3 bases and J by 3 bases, with 6 bases between. This CDR3 spans 12 amino acids. One entry per CDR3 protein, called by TCRdb with MiXCR from the 5' RACE reads. Here the sample spans some 700,000 distinct CDR3 sequences, 15% to 20% being singletons. This clonotype was detected only a few times. The antigen remains unidentified. V and J are TRBV4-2 and TRBJ2-7; D is ambiguous. Sequencing was done on a sample of blood, either unsorted or a sorted T cell fraction (not recorded which). This receptor was identified in a male donor with ankylosing spondylitis. The CDR3 DNA sequence: TGTGCCAGCAGCCAGTCCATCTACGAGCAGTACTTC. It encodes CASSQSIYEQYF.